The 3 T cell receptor beta chains below come from one sample, sequenced in a study of T cells in localized non-small cell lung cancer. Here immunoSEQ multiplex PCR was the method, and the copy in TCRdb shows in-frame clones only, minus some. The sample has about 40,000 clones, around 86% seen once. Source: peripheral blood, taken before any cancer treatment. The receptors shown here come from a man aged 18 to 49 with stage I lung adenocarcinoma.

The V gene is TRBV12-5, the J gene TRBJ1-4; 9 bases are shared with TRBD1. The CDR3 sequence is 17 residues long. Germline V gene sequence: CDR1 LGHNT, CDR2 FRNRAP. V shed 6 bases, J shed 5 bases, and the junction held 13 bases outside the gene matches. In DNA, the CDR3 is TGTGCTAGTGGCCCCAGCGGTCTTGGGACAGGGAATGAAAAACTGTTTTTT. Translation gives CASGPSGLGTGNEKLFF.

This clone was detected once. V is TRBV5-1 and J is TRBJ1-6; D may be TRBD1 (5 bases). This CDR3 is 15 amino acids long. Deletions cut 4 bases from V and 2 bases from J, with 10 bases between. Germline V gives CDR1 SGHRS, CDR2 YFSETQ. The CDR3 DNA reads as TGCGCCAGCAGCCTCCAGGGCACCTATAATTCACCCCTCCACTTT. This sequence encodes CASSLQGTYNSPLHF. The full variable domain, with the rest looked up from reference TRBV5-1 and TRBJ1-6, is KAGVTQTPRYLIKTRGQQVTLSCSPISGHRSVSWYQQTPGQGLQFLFEYFSETQRNKGNFPGRFSGRQFSNSRSEMNVSTLELGDSALYLCASSLQGTYNSPLHFGNGTRLTVT.

The rearrangement joins TRBV7-6 to TRBJ1-3, with a weak D call TRBD1 (6 bases). Germline loops: CDR1 SGHVS, CDR2 FNYEAQ. The CDR3 loop spans 13 amino acids. V was pared by 5 bases and J by 11 bases, with 16 bases between. The CDR3 DNA reads as TGTGCCAGCAGCCCGGACAGAACGGGCGCCATATATTTT. This translates into CASSPDRTGAIYF.